A single TCR beta chain is shown here with its context. Its specificity is not known. The PCR was carried out with 60 Vbeta primers and 13 Jbeta primers. Sequencing used immunoSEQ multiplex PCR; TCRdb keeps in-frame clones, though not all of them. The table includes about 150,000 clones, approximately 79% detected once. This record comes from a study of cytomegalovirus exposure and HLA in healthy donors. The study's findings and limits: A later analysis by the authors found several of the most significant clusters apparently linked to common viral pathogens. An observed cluster of highly shared sequence variants was recorded as a likely sequencing artifact. Later work associated over 15,000 TCR beta sequences with HLA alleles at 0.05 false discovery rate.

The sequence was obtained from a woman between 45 and 65 years old in good health and CMV-seropositive. The material sequenced was PBMCs.

This chain's CDR3 is CAWSRTVNTEAFF. In DNA form, the CDR3 reads TGTGCCTGGAGTCGGACTGTGAACACTGAAGCTTTCTTT. The chain is built from TRBV30 and TRBJ1-1; D remains ambiguous. Germline-derived CDR1 and CDR2 are GTSNPN and SVGIG (reference sequence). Trimming removed 2 bases at V and 0 bases at J, with 7 bases between. This CDR3 is 13 amino acids long.